A single sample is the source of the 23 T cell receptor beta chains below, sequenced in a study of shared clonotypes between healthy human individuals. Here immunoSEQ multiplex PCR was the method, and the copy in TCRdb shows in-frame clones only, minus some. This table has 2 million to 3 million clones, 93% appearing once. Material: naive CD4+ T cells from PBMCs. The subset here: CD45RA+ positively selected. Receptors originate from a man between 18 and 35 years old in good health. Some clones in this sample may be carry-over from other donors' samples.

On this clone: Other DNA variants within this sample encode the same CDR3. DNA for the CDR3: TGTGCCAGCAGCTTAGCGCGGAGCTCCTACAATGAGCAGTTCTTC. This translates into CASSLARSSYNEQFF. The rearrangement uses TRBV7-2 and TRBJ2-1; unclear D gene. The V end was cut by 0 bases, the J end by 0 bases, with 6 bases between. Germline values: CDR1 SGHTA, CDR2 FQGNSA. The CDR3 runs 15 residues.

The chain combines TRBV5-1 with TRBJ2-1, with 8 bases aligning to TRBD2. Germline lookup yields CDR1 SGHRS and CDR2 YFSETQ. The CDR3 is 15 amino acids. V lost 4 bases, J lost 8 bases, and 11 bases stayed unmatched. For the CDR3, the DNA is TGCGCCAGCAGCCCGGGAGGGCTTTCGGTGGATGAGCAGTTCTTC. Translated, it gives CASSPGGLSVDEQFF.

The gene calls are TRBV7-9 and TRBJ1-2, with 7 bases that match TRBD1. The CDR3 is 13 amino acids. CDR1 and CDR2 (germline): SEHNR, FQNEAQ (reference sequence). The V gene end was trimmed by 4 bases and the J gene end by 2 bases; junction bases not matched to a gene: 1. CDR3 loop: CASSSGQNYGYTF. CDR3 DNA: TGTGCCAGCAGCTCGGGACAGAACTATGGCTACACCTTC.

The count of this clone is one. The gene calls are TRBV9 and TRBJ2-1; 10 bases agree with TRBD2. Germline V gene lookup returns CDR1 SGDLS and CDR2 YYNGEE. V dropped 4 bases and J dropped 2; count of bases not matched to a gene: 6. The CDR3 has 16 amino acids. In nucleotides, the CDR3 is TGTGCCAGCAGCCGGACTAGCGGCGGAACCTACAATGAGCAGTTCTTC. Translation: CASSRTSGGTYNEQFF.

This clone has just one count. V is TRBV5-8 and J is TRBJ2-1; D unclear. The CDR3 loop spans 14 amino acids. Germline assignment: CDR1 SGHTS and CDR2 YDEGEE. Deletions cut 4 bases from V and 8 bases from J, with 16 bases between. This chain's CDR3 is CASSPNPTSYEQFF. In DNA, the CDR3 is TGTGCCAGCAGCCCCAACCCCACCTCTTATGAGCAGTTCTTC.

The CDR3 reads CASSLSRGSKPQHF. The CDR3, as DNA: TGTGCCAGCAGTTTATCCCGCGGGAGCAAGCCCCAGCATTTT. The V and J genes are TRBV28 and TRBJ1-5, with D hard to call. V was shortened by 1 base and J by 8 bases, with 12 bases between the two germline ends. CDR1 is MDHEN and CDR2 is SYDVKM in the germline V gene. CDR3 length: 14 residues.

This chain connects TRBV15 to TRBJ1-2; D is unresolved. Germline CDR1 reads LNHNV; CDR2 reads YYDKDF (reference sequence). The CDR3 has 15 residues. The V gene lost 1 base and the J gene lost 0 bases, with 9 bases spanning the gap. For the CDR3, the DNA is TGTGCCACCAGCAGAGGTTGGCAGGCTAACTATGGCTACACCTTC. This gives the protein CATSRGWQANYGYTF.

The rearrangement joins TRBV6-5 to TRBJ2-1, with 9 bases lining up with TRBD1. The germline CDR1 and CDR2 sequences are MNHEY and SVGAGI. V trimming: 6 bases; J trimming: 8 bases; junction bases outside the gene matches: 8. The CDR3 covers 14 residues. This CDR3 is CASREPGQGYEQFF. CDR3 DNA: TGTGCCAGCAGAGAGCCGGGACAGGGCTATGAGCAGTTCTTC.

The chain links TRBV28 to TRBJ1-5; 7 nucleotides line up with TRBD1. V was clipped by 3 bases and J by 4 bases; unmatched bases: 3. The germline gives CDR1 MDHEN, CDR2 SYDVKM. The CDR3 extends over 14 amino acids. The CDR3 loop reads CASSFTGENQPQHF. CDR3 in DNA: TGTGCCAGCAGTTTTACAGGGGAGAATCAGCCCCAGCATTTT. Supplemented by reference TRBV28 and TRBJ1-5, the full variable domain reads DVKVTQSSRYLVKRTGEKVFLECVQDMDHENMFWYRQDPGLGLRLIYFSYDVKMKEKGDIPEGYSVSREKKERFSLILESASTNQTSMYLCASSFTGENQPQHFGDGTRLSIL.

The gene calls are TRBV29-1 and TRBJ2-5, with 8 bases that match TRBD2. With V trimmed by 6 bases and J by 0 bases, 15 bases remained unmatched. CDR3 length: 17 amino acids. CDR1 SQVTM and CDR2 ANQGSEA come from the germline V gene. For the CDR3, the DNA is TGCAGCGTCACCTCCGCGGGGGGTGGACCCTACCAAGAGACCCAGTACTTC. Translating gives CSVTSAGGGPYQETQYF.

This clone has a handful of counts. CDR3 DNA: TGTGCCAGCAGTTTTCTCGGACCACTCAAAGAGACCCAGTACTTC. It encodes CASSFLGPLKETQYF. This chain connects TRBV28 to TRBJ2-5; D is undetermined. V gave up 3 bases and J gave up 3 bases, with 14 bases separating them. The germline gives CDR1 MDHEN, CDR2 SYDVKM. CDR3 size: 15 residues. The full variable domain, completed using reference TRBV28 and TRBJ2-5, is DVKVTQSSRYLVKRTGEKVFLECVQDMDHENMFWYRQDPGLGLRLIYFSYDVKMKEKGDIPEGYSVSREKKERFSLILESASTNQTSMYLCASSFLGPLKETQYFGPGTRLLVL.

The V call is TRBV28, the J call TRBJ1-1; TRBD1 might be the D (5 bases). Per germline, CDR1 MDHEN and CDR2 SYDVKM. The V and J ends lost 6 bases and 4 bases respectively, with 12 bases between them. CDR3 length: 13 residues. The CDR3 region is CASSLRQSTEAFF. The DNA of the CDR3 is TGTGCCAGCAGCCTTAGACAGTCCACTGAAGCTTTCTTT.

The rearrangement uses TRBV28 and TRBJ2-7; D assignment may be TRBD1 or TRBD2 (7 bases each). The germline V gene has CDR1 MDHEN and CDR2 SYDVKM. Deletions cut 4 bases from V and 3 bases from J, with 16 bases between. The length of the CDR3 is 15 residues. The CDR3, as DNA: TGTGCCAGCAGTTCCCCCCCCAGGGGGGGCTACGAGCAGTACTTC. It encodes CASSSPPRGGYEQYF.

The sample holds one count of this clone. J is TRBJ2-7 and V is TRBV5-1; 8 bases fit TRBD1. CDR3 size: 15 residues. The germline gives CDR1 SGHRS, CDR2 YFSETQ. The ends lost 4 bases at V and 2 bases at J; junction bases unmatched: 8. The DNA of the CDR3 is TGCGCCAGCAGCCTTGAGGGGACAGGAACCTACGAGCAGTACTTC. Translating gives CASSLEGTGTYEQYF. Full variable domain (rest looked up from reference TRBV5-1 and TRBJ2-7): KAGVTQTPRYLIKTRGQQVTLSCSPISGHRSVSWYQQTPGQGLQFLFEYFSETQRNKGNFPGRFSGRQFSNSRSEMNVSTLELGDSALYLCASSLEGTGTYEQYFGPGTRLTVT.

V gene TRBV27 combines with J gene TRBJ2-2; tentatively, D is TRBD2 (5 bases). The germline CDR1 and CDR2 sequences are MNHEY and SMNVEV (reference sequence). Trimming took off 5 bases at V and 1 base at J, with 11 bases between the two ends. CDR3 length: 15 residues. The CDR3 is CASSLIRGNTGELFF. CDR3 DNA sequence: TGTGCCAGCAGTCTCATCCGGGGGAACACCGGGGAGCTGTTTTTT.

A note on this clone: The same CDR3 also results from other DNA sequences found in this sample. The chain is built from TRBV18 and TRBJ2-1; weak D call: TRBD1 (6 bases). V gave up 3 bases and J gave up 1 base, with 10 bases separating them. CDR3 length: 15 residues. Germline loops: CDR1 KGHSH, CDR2 LQKENI. This CDR3 reads CASSPQGSSYNEQFF. CDR3 nucleotides: TGTGCCAGCTCACCCCAGGGGAGTTCCTACAATGAGCAGTTCTTC.

The V and J genes are TRBV28 and TRBJ2-2, with 7 bases aligning to TRBD2. J lost 2 bases, V lost 8 bases, and 11 bases had no gene match. This CDR3 is 16 amino acids long. CDR1 is MDHEN, CDR2 SYDVKM, per germline. The CDR3 DNA reads as TGTGCCAGCCTTGGGGGAGGAGCGGGAAACACCGGGGAGCTGTTTTTT. Translated: CASLGGGAGNTGELFF.

The chain is built from TRBV6-1 and TRBJ2-6, with TRBD1 identical over 7 bases. The V and J ends lost 6 bases and 9 bases, in that order; junction bases with no gene match: 8. Germline V gene data show CDR1 as MNHNS and CDR2 as SASEGT. The CDR3 consists of 14 residues. The CDR3 DNA follows: TGTGCCAGCAGGGGCGACAGGGCTGACAACGTCCTGACTTTC. It is translated as CASRGDRADNVLTF.

Points on this clone: The sample holds other DNA sequences that translate to the same CDR3. The V and J genes are TRBV5-1 and TRBJ2-5; D gene ambiguous. The V and J ends lost 0 bases and 3 bases respectively, with 9 bases between them. Germline CDR1 is SGHRS and CDR2 is YFSETQ. The CDR3 has 14 residues. Written as DNA, the CDR3 is TGCGCCAGCAGCTTGGATCGCAGTAAAGAGACCCAGTACTTC. This sequence encodes CASSLDRSKETQYF.

This chain uses TRBV11-2 with TRBJ2-7; possible D gene TRBD2, 5 bases. Germline V lookup: CDR1 SGHAT, CDR2 FQNNGV. V lost 0 bases, J lost 12 bases, and 12 bases lay in between. The CDR3 runs 12 residues. In nucleotides, the CDR3 is TGTGCCAGCAGCTTAGATATGAGGGTGGCGTACTTC. It codes for CASSLDMRVAYF. Full variable domain (rest looked up from reference TRBV11-2 and TRBJ2-7): EAGVAQSPRYKIIEKRQSVAFWCNPISGHATLYWYQQILGQGPKLLIQFQNNGVVDDSQLPKDRFSAERLKGVDSTLKIQPAKLEDSAVYLCASSLDMRVAYFGPGTRLTVT.

The V gene is TRBV28, the J gene TRBJ1-4; D gene unclear. Trimming removed 6 bases from V and 11 bases from J, with 19 bases in between. The CDR3 has 14 amino acids. Germline CDR1 MDHEN, CDR2 SYDVKM. The CDR3 DNA reads as TGTGCCAGCAGAAGGGCCTCCCCGGTGGAGAAACTGTTTTTT. Translation: CASRRASPVEKLFF.

This clone was counted between two and nine times. The chain employs TRBV28 and TRBJ1-1, with D maybe TRBD1 (5 bases). The CDR3 has 15 amino acids. CDR1 and CDR2 from the germline V gene are MDHEN and SYDVKM. V lost 4 bases, J lost 4 bases, and 16 bases lay in between. This CDR3 is CASSSQGSWGTEAFF. The CDR3 DNA follows: TGTGCCAGCAGTTCCCAGGGCTCTTGGGGCACTGAAGCTTTCTTT. The full variable domain, completed using reference TRBV28 and TRBJ1-1, is DVKVTQSSRYLVKRTGEKVFLECVQDMDHENMFWYRQDPGLGLRLIYFSYDVKMKEKGDIPEGYSVSREKKERFSLILESASTNQTSMYLCASSSQGSWGTEAFFGQGTRLTVV.

The chain employs TRBV5-4 and TRBJ1-2; 9 bases line up with TRBD1. V shed 0 bases and J 7 bases; nucleotides not matched to a gene: 7. Germline V gene sequence: CDR1 SGHNT, CDR2 YYREEE (reference sequence). CDR3 size: 15 residues. CDR3 protein: CASSLDGGQGSGYTF. CDR3 coding DNA: TGTGCCAGCAGCTTGGATGGGGGACAGGGTAGTGGCTACACCTTC.